This TCR beta chain emerged from a study of blood T cell repertoires in COVID-19. Study-level information: Donors in the United States, Italy and Spain gave samples during acute or convalescent COVID-19. Sample material is recorded as cDNA or gDNA derived from T cells, B-cell-depleted T cells, or PBMCs.

Clones were read by immunoSEQ multiplex PCR, and TCRdb kept only the in-frame ones, dropping some. Of about 200,000 clones in the sample, about 85% were seen once. This CDR3 is 15 amino acids long. Between the trimmed V and J ends, which lost 8 bases and 6 bases, there was a span of 22 bases. CDR1 and CDR2 (germline): LGHDT, YNNKEL (reference sequence). Participants' reported clinical history set cohort assignment. Each recovered donor of Cohort 3 presented with two negative PCRs, clearance, or symptom resolution. The origin of this receptor is a man aged 35-49 years who had recovered from COVID-19. Sequencing input: PBMCs or T cells enriched from blood (not recorded which). The V and J genes are TRBV3-1 (or the pseudogene TRBV3-2) and TRBJ1-1; TRBD1 might be the D (5 bases). The CDR3 DNA follows: TGTGCCAGCGCACCAGCGACAGTGGATCTACCTGAAGCTTTCTTT. Encoded protein: CASAPATVDLPEAFF.